The following is a T cell receptor (beta chain) sequence with its context. The antigen is not known. Generated by immunoSEQ multiplex PCR, the TCRdb table keeps only in-frame clones and is missing some. The sample lists 14,000 or so clones; approximately 72% were seen once. The sample originates from a study of chemoradiotherapy in HPV16-positive cancers. Whole-study results and caveats: Candidate HPV-specific clones and E7-related TCR motifs grew in tumor during treatment. Functional assays defining HPV-specific T cells used only a couple of HPV16-positive patients.

The V and J ends lost 5 bases and 3 bases respectively, with 17 bases between them. Germline loops: CDR1 SGHNT, CDR2 YENEEA. The CDR3 is 17 amino acids. This chain uses TRBV11-3 with TRBJ2-6; D could derive from TRBD1 or TRBD2 (6 bases each). Sample acquisition took place from a patient who underwent chemoradiotherapy. This TCR was sampled from a human donor with HPV-associated anogenital cancer. The CDR3 DNA follows: TGTGCCAGCAGCCCACGCCGCAGGGGAGGTGGGGCCAACGTCCTGACTTTC. Amino acids: CASSPRRRGGGANVLTF.